The 21 T cell receptor beta chains presented below share a single source sample, sequenced in a study of blood T cell repertoires in COVID-19. Generated by immunoSEQ multiplex PCR, the TCRdb table keeps only in-frame clones and is missing some. The sample lists 350,000 to 450,000 clones, 85% occurring once. The specimen was peripheral blood. All receptors come from a woman in her late teens or twenties with acute or convalescent COVID-19.

The rearrangement joins TRBV5-4 to TRBJ2-5; a possible D gene is TRBD2 (6 bases). Germline-derived CDR1 and CDR2 are SGHNT and YYREEE (reference sequence). This CDR3 comprises 15 residues. V was shortened by 3 bases and J by 2 bases, with 14 bases between the two germline ends. CDR3 protein: CASSSRGSGQETQYF. In DNA form, the CDR3 reads TGTGCCAGCAGCTCCCGAGGGAGCGGGCAAGAGACCCAGTACTTC.

This rearrangement joins TRBV5-1 to TRBJ2-6; D call uncertain. Germline CDR1 and CDR2: SGHRS and YFSETQ. The V end lost 4 bases, the J end lost 1 base, and 6 bases lay between the germline ends. The CDR3 totals 14 residues. This CDR3 reads CASSPPSGANVLTF. Written as DNA, the CDR3 is TGCGCCAGCAGCCCTCCGTCTGGGGCCAACGTCCTGACTTTC.

V usage is TRBV28 and J usage is TRBJ1-1; 7 bases align to TRBD1. The CDR3 runs 18 residues. Trimming took 2 bases from V and 0 from J; bases not matched to a gene: 12. Germline CDR1 is MDHEN and CDR2 is SYDVKM. The CDR3 nucleotides are TGTGCCAGCAGTTTACCCCAAAGGACAGGAACTTTGAACACTGAAGCTTTCTTT. It is translated as CASSLPQRTGTLNTEAFF.

The chain uses TRBV12-3 or TRBV12-4 and TRBJ2-7; 10 positions agree with TRBD1. CDR3 size: 13 residues. The V segment lost 6 bases and the J segment 5 bases; nucleotides outside the gene matches: 4. The CDR3 protein is CASRRGTGDEQYF. CDR3 nucleotide sequence: TGTGCCAGCAGGCGAGGGACAGGGGACGAGCAGTACTTC.

This chain connects TRBV30 to TRBJ1-1; D might be TRBD1 (5 bases). V was shortened by 6 bases and J by 2 bases, with 13 bases between the two germline ends. The CDR3 is made up of 13 amino acids. Germline lookup yields CDR1 GTSNPN and CDR2 SVGIG (reference sequence). Here the CDR3 DNA reads TGTGCCTGCGCCTTAGGACAAAACACTGAAGCTTTCTTT. This sequence encodes CACALGQNTEAFF.

This clone was observed a single time. The V call is TRBV2, the J call TRBJ1-2, with D possibly being TRBD1 (6 bases). CDR3 length equals 13 residues. V dropped 8 bases and J dropped 3 bases, with 13 bases sitting between them. Germline loops: CDR1 SNHLY, CDR2 FYNNEI. CDR3 in DNA: TGTGCCAGCTCCTGGGGGCAGGACTATGGCTACACCTTC. Its translation: CASSWGQDYGYTF.

This chain links TRBV29-1 with TRBJ2-5; D might be TRBD1 (5 bases). This CDR3 has 12 amino acids. V lost 3 bases to trimming and J lost 1 base, with 6 bases between them. Germline CDR1 SQVTM, CDR2 ANQGSEA. Here the CDR3 reads CSVETAQETQYF. The DNA for the CDR3 is TGCAGCGTTGAGACAGCCCAAGAGACCCAGTACTTC.

The rearrangement links TRBV3-1 (or the pseudogene TRBV3-2) to TRBJ1-2; a possible D gene is TRBD1 (6 bases). With 4 bases removed from V and 8 bases from J, the gap between germline ends came to 17 bases. Germline-derived CDR1 and CDR2 are LGHDT and YNNKEL (reference sequence). CDR3 size: 14 residues. The DNA of the CDR3 is TGTGCCAGCAGCCCCCTCGGGGGGGCAGGCGGCTACACCTTC. Amino acid sequence: CASSPLGGAGGYTF.

The J gene is TRBJ1-1, the V gene TRBV7-3, with D maybe TRBD1 (5 bases). The CDR3 sequence is 18 residues long. Germline V lookup: CDR1 SGHTA, CDR2 FQGTGA. V was clipped by 1 base and J by 5 bases, with 23 bases between them. The CDR3 nucleotides read TGTGCCAGCAGCTTAATACATCAAGCGGGACGGTTTGAGACTGAAGCTTTCTTT. It specifies CASSLIHQAGRFETEAFF.

The V gene is TRBV25-1, the J gene TRBJ2-7; 8 bases are a match to TRBD1. V was pared by 6 bases and J by 4 bases, with 5 bases of the junction left unmatched. The CDR3 loop spans 13 amino acids. From germline, CDR1 is MGHDK and CDR2 SYGVNS. The CDR3 is CASSAGGQYEQYF. CDR3 nucleotides: TGTGCCAGCAGCGCAGGGGGCCAGTACGAGCAGTACTTC.

V usage is TRBV5-4 and J usage is TRBJ1-6; a possible D gene is TRBD1 (6 bases). Between the trimmed V and J ends, which lost 0 bases and 8 bases, there was a span of 9 bases. The CDR3 loop spans 14 amino acids. In germline, CDR1 is SGHNT, CDR2 YYREEE (reference sequence). The CDR3 reads CASSLEGGDSPLHF. DNA for the CDR3: TGTGCCAGCAGCTTGGAGGGGGGGGATTCACCCCTCCACTTT.

This clone came up once. The chain carries TRBV3-1 (or the pseudogene TRBV3-2) and TRBJ2-7; 10 positions agree with TRBD2. The length of the CDR3 is 14 residues. Germline CDR1 reads LGHDT; CDR2 reads YNNKEL (reference sequence). Trimming cost V 6 bases and J 7 bases; bases outside gene matches: 9. The CDR3 protein is CASRGLAALGEQYF. The CDR3 region has the DNA TGTGCCAGCAGAGGACTAGCGGCGCTAGGGGAGCAGTACTTC.

The chain carries TRBV6-5 and TRBJ1-2; 10 bases fit TRBD1. J gave up 4 bases and V 7 bases, and 3 bases lay outside the gene matches. The CDR3 is made up of 13 amino acids. Germline V gene lookup returns CDR1 MNHEY and CDR2 SVGAGI. This CDR3 reads CASKRQGAYGYTF. CDR3 in DNA: TGTGCCAGCAAAAGACAGGGGGCCTATGGCTACACCTTC.

The rearrangement joins TRBV7-6 to TRBJ2-2; D gene unclear. Germline V lookup: CDR1 SGHVS, CDR2 FNYEAQ. V was trimmed by 1 base and J by 5 bases, leaving 11 bases between them. The CDR3 spans 15 residues. The CDR3 is CASSLETLGTGELFF. The CDR3 region has the DNA TGTGCCAGCAGCTTAGAAACCCTAGGTACCGGGGAGCTGTTTTTT.

The chain joins TRBV6-5 to TRBJ1-1; possible D gene TRBD1, 5 bases. The CDR3 is 14 amino acids. Per germline, CDR1 MNHEY and CDR2 SVGAGI. Trimming pared 4 bases from V and 1 base from J, leaving 10 bases between. CDR3 protein: CASSSGTSNTEAFF. The CDR3 DNA sequence: TGTGCCAGCAGTTCCGGGACTTCGAACACTGAAGCTTTCTTT.

This clone occurred once. J is TRBJ1-5 and V is TRBV13, with D perhaps matching TRBD1 (5 bases). This CDR3 has 15 residues. The V and J ends lost 4 bases and 3 bases respectively, with 13 bases between them. Germline CDR1 and CDR2: PRHDT and FYEKMQ (reference sequence). The CDR3 sequence: CASSSAGQYNQPQHF. As DNA, the CDR3 is TGTGCCAGCAGCTCCGCGGGGCAGTACAATCAGCCCCAGCATTTT.

This clone was seen a handful of times. The V gene is TRBV30, the J gene TRBJ2-1; D remains unclear. Germline V CDR1 and CDR2: GTSNPN, SVGIG (reference sequence). The CDR3 totals 13 residues. Trimming took off 3 bases at V and 7 bases at J, with 13 bases between the two ends. This CDR3 is CAWSQETLNEQFF. CDR3 DNA sequence: TGTGCCTGGAGCCAGGAAACTCTAAATGAGCAGTTCTTC.

The rearrangement uses TRBV27 and TRBJ2-2; 9 bases are a match to TRBD1. The V segment lost 6 bases and the J segment 2 bases; nucleotides outside the gene matches: 7. Germline CDR1 MNHEY, CDR2 SMNVEV (reference sequence). The CDR3 loop spans 16 amino acids. CDR3 amino acids: CASRLTGGANTGELFF. DNA for the CDR3: TGTGCCAGCAGACTGACAGGGGGTGCAAACACCGGGGAGCTGTTTTTT.

The chain recombines TRBV10-1 with TRBJ1-2; 7 bases match TRBD1. CDR3 length: 14 amino acids. J was trimmed by 2 bases and V by 11 bases; bases with no gene match: 11. Germline V gives CDR1 WNHNN, CDR2 SYGVQD (reference sequence). This CDR3 is CASSQGEFNYGYTF. CDR3 nucleotide sequence: TGCGCCTCATCCCAGGGGGAGTTCAACTATGGCTACACCTTC.

The chain employs TRBV19 and TRBJ2-2; no clear D gene. Germline loops: CDR1 LNHDA, CDR2 SQIVND (reference sequence). Trimming took off 5 bases at V and 6 bases at J, with 10 bases between the two ends. The CDR3 is 13 residues long. Here the CDR3 DNA reads TGTGCCAGTAGTTCGCGGTTGGCCGGGGAGCTGTTTTTT. Residues: CASSSRLAGELFF.

A few counts support this clone. The chain carries TRBV5-1 and TRBJ2-7, with 10 bases identical to TRBD2. Germline V CDR1 and CDR2: SGHRS, YFSETQ. After removal of 7 bases from V and 1 base from J, the junction contained 14 bases not matched to a gene. The CDR3 has 17 residues. CDR3: CASSRARSGGASYEQYF. In DNA form, the CDR3 reads TGCGCCAGCTCCCGGGCCCGAAGCGGGGGGGCGTCCTACGAGCAGTACTTC. Full variable domain (outside the CDR3, taken from reference TRBV5-1 and TRBJ2-7): KAGVTQTPRYLIKTRGQQVTLSCSPISGHRSVSWYQQTPGQGLQFLFEYFSETQRNKGNFPGRFSGRQFSNSRSEMNVSTLELGDSALYLCASSRARSGGASYEQYFGPGTRLTVT.